This entry concerns a single T cell receptor beta chain. Antigen specificity is unknown. These data come from a study of T-cell memory formation after mild COVID-19. Points from the study as a whole: The finding that pre-infection memory included some responding clones suggested that cross-reactive memory joined.

TCRdb used MiXCR to reprocess the 5' RACE reads, holding one entry per CDR3 protein. The sample yields some 450,000 distinct CDR3 sequences, 20% seen once. With V trimmed by 0 bases and J by 2 bases, 3 bases remained unmatched. Germline V lookup: CDR1 LGHDT, CDR2 YNNKEL (reference sequence). This CDR3 has 15 residues. The sequence came from an adult woman who had mild COVID-19 (a few samples of this study predate the infection). Cell type and time point are not known. The rearrangement uses TRBV3-1 and TRBJ2-5; 7 nucleotides agree with TRBD2. Sequencing used PBMCs or a T cell subset sorted from them (not recorded which). Here the CDR3 reads CASSQELGGQETQYF. The CDR3 coding sequence is TGTGCCAGCAGCCAAGAATTGGGGGGGCAAGAGACCCAGTACTTC.